This T cell receptor (beta chain) was profiled in a study of cytotoxic CD8 clonotypes in ibrutinib-treated CLL. Study details: Sequenced samples delivered averages of some 260,000 productive templates and some 93,000 productive rearrangements. Study conclusions and caveats: Baseline levels were approached again at progression, after clonality had risen at ibrutinib response.

A word on this clone: Its antigen remains unidentified.

The planned depth of sequencing spanned 1 in 200,000 to 1 in 1 million T cells. Profiling relied on immunoSEQ multiplex PCR, and the TCRdb table lists in-frame clones only, not all of them. This table has more than 110,000 clones, less than 95% appearing once. This sequence was found in a human donor with chronic lymphocytic leukemia. Sequencing used PBMCs, obtained after 12 months of ibrutinib treatment.

CDR3 sequence reads: CASSSGLAGPGTQYF. Written as DNA, the CDR3 is TGTGCCAGCAGCTCGGGACTAGCGGGACCGGGTACGCAGTATTTT. This chain joins TRBV5-4 and TRBJ2-3, with 13 bases matching TRBD2. Germline V CDR1 and CDR2: SGHNT, YYREEE (reference sequence). The V and J ends lost 3 bases and 8 bases, in that order; junction bases with no gene match: 6. The CDR3 is 15 residues long.